The sequence of this T cell receptor beta chain was determined in a study of tumor-infiltrating lymphocytes in primary liver carcinoma (TCRdb year 2017). Concerning the study at large: Of the five patients (three men and two women, aged 30 to 69 years), four had hepatocellular carcinoma and one had combined HCC and intrahepatic cholangiocarcinoma. A total of around 35 specimens from 5 patients, comprising about 25 tumor regions, 5 adjacent noncancerous liver tissues and 5 peripheral blood samples, were covered by TCRbeta repertoire sequencing. For each liver tumor, the study sampled five regions along with adjacent normal tissue and blood, and applied TCRbeta repertoire sequencing, expression microarrays and whole-exome sequencing. The tumors of the five patients were staged as T1-T3 N0M0, with maximum diameters ranging from about 4 to 11 cm. Each sample produced roughly 3.65 to 7.5 million productive TCRbeta reads, and read depth showed no significant difference between tissue types. Reproducibility between technical replicate repertoires was high, with correlation coefficients above 0.98 and mean shared-clone rates approximately 0.9. What the study reported, not specific to this receptor: Only the TCR beta chain was sequenced, which likely underestimates true repertoire diversity because unpaired alpha chains were not captured. Pairs of tumor regions showed greater repertoire overlap (mean roughly 35%) than tumor-adjacent pairs (roughly 17%) or tumor-blood pairs (roughly 15%), which is consistent with antigen-driven expansion. With just a handful of patients in the study, the authors point out that the findings should be validated in a larger study. The top 250 clones accounted for a significantly greater share of the repertoire in tumors than in blood (p = 0.039). Comparison of CD4+ and CD8+ T cell repertoires was precluded by the use of bulk unsorted samples.

Worth noting for this clonotype: This clone's antigen is unknown. No base-level quality is on record; no much larger clone is a single base apart.

Total RNA and DNA were co-extracted without cell sorting from roughly 20-30 mg of bulk tissue using the AllPrep DNA/RNA mini kit. Between late 2015 and 2016, 4 to 6 patients in China with histopathologically diagnosed primary liver carcinoma had surgical resection. At the time of sampling, the patients had chronic HBV infection and had not received any treatment. Each fresh piece of tumor and adjacent tissue was cut in two, with one half stored in RNAlater at -80 degrees C and the other half sent for histology. A constant-region primer and ProtoScript II reverse transcriptase were used to reverse-transcribe TCRbeta-specific cDNA from around 540 ng total RNA. Construction of the TCRbeta libraries relied on three nested rounds of multiplex PCR, following a slightly modified ARM-PCR procedure. Each of the first two PCR rounds ran for around 10 cycles using multiplex TRBV1-TRBV30 forward primers together with a Cbeta reverse primer. Sample barcodes and Illumina adapters were attached in a final 25-cycle PCR using Deep VentR polymerase. Before sequencing, amplicons of 200-500 bp were gel-purified using a QIAquick gel extraction kit. An Illumina HiSeq 2500 was used to sequence the TCRbeta amplicons, generating 250-bp paired-end reads. The original pipeline was this. To recover full CDR3 sequences, reads were quality-trimmed using Trimmomatic v0.33 and paired reads were then merged using FLASH v1.2.11. MiGEC v1.2.1b assigned V, D and J germline segments to the rearranged TCRbeta sequences. Clonotype statistics and Shannon-Wiener diversity indices were computed with VDJtools v1.0.0. To reduce sampling bias, subsequent analyses other than the diversity analysis used only the 250 most abundant clonotypes in each sample. In TCRdb, the public reads were trimmed at Q25 with fastp and aligned with MiXCR, with productive beta chains retained. Every distinct CDR3 protein forms one entry, paired with its most common genes and DNA. In this record, the V and J calls reflect TCRdb's handling and not the investigators' own analysis. This sample has about 92,000 distinct CDR3 sequences in its table, and about 73% of those were observed once. Together, the top ten hold under 30% of the sample.

The cysteine opens and the phenylalanine closes a CDR3 of 13 amino acids. Only CDR3 DNA is held: 39 bases, read in frame from base 1. The germline V gene provides CDR1 SGHRS and CDR2 YFSETQ. V is pruned by 1 base and J by 9 bases, leaving 4 bases of the junction without a gene match. The TCR comes from a man in his forties with primary liver carcinoma and hepatitis B virus infection. The specimen sequenced was tumor-adjacent normal liver tissue. The receptor chain draws on TRBV5-1 and TRBJ2-1; 7 central nucleotides agree with TRBD1. The bases are TGCGCCAGCAGCTTGAGACCAGGGGGTGAGCAGTTCTTC. Its coded protein is CASSLRPGGEQFF.